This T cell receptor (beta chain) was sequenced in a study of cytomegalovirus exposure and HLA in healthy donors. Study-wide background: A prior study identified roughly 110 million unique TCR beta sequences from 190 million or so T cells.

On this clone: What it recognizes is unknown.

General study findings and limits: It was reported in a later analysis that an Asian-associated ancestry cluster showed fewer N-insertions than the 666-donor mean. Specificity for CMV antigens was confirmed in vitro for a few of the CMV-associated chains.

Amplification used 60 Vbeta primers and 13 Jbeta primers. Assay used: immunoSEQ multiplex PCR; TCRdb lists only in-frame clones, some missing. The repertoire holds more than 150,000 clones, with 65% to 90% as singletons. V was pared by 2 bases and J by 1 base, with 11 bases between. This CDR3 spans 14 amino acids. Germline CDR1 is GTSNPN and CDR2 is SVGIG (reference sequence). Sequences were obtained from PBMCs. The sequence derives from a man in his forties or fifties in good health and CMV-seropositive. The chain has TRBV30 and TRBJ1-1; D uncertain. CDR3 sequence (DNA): TGTGCCTGGAGTCCTCTCGGCGGGAACACTGAAGCTTTCTTT. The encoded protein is CAWSPLGGNTEAFF.